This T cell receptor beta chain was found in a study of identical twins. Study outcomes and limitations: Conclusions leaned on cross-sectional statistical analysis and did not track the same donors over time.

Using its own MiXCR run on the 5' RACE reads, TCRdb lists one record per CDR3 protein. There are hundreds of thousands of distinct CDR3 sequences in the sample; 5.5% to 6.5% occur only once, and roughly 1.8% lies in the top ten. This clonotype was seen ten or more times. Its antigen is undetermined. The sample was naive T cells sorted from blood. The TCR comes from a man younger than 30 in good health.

The CDR3 region is CASSVVGWGTDTQYF. Written as DNA, the CDR3 is TGTGCCAGCAGCGTAGTGGGGTGGGGCACAGATACGCAGTATTTT. The chain combines TRBV9 with TRBJ2-3; D remains unclear. CDR1 SGDLS and CDR2 YYNGEE come from the germline V gene. V gave up 0 bases and J gave up 1 base, with 9 bases separating them. CDR3 length: 15 residues.